This T cell receptor beta chain was sequenced during a study of blood T cells in healthy people across ages. Whole-study results and caveats: Diversity of TCR beta per million T cells declined in a roughly linear way with age.

With a J-beta primer mix and a sample-barcoded 5' primer, a second PCR ran about 6 to 11 cycles. Each cDNA molecule, via a template-switch adaptor with 12 random nucleotides, was tagged. TCRdb analysed the 5' RACE reads with MiXCR anew, one entry per CDR3 protein. There are 1.5 million to 1.9 million distinct CDR3 sequences in the sample; approximately 43% occur only once, and under 5% lies in the top ten. As for this clonotype: What it recognizes is unknown.

Material for sequencing was blood. The sequence was collected from a woman aged 18-29 years in good health.

As DNA, the CDR3 is TGTGCCAGCAGCCAAGATAGCGGGTCTGATGAGACCCAGTACTTC. Its translation is CASSQDSGSDETQYF. This rearrangement joins TRBV4-2 to TRBJ2-5; TRBD2 agrees at 7 bases. The CDR3 is made up of 15 amino acids. The germline gives CDR1 LGHNA, CDR2 YNFKEQ. After removal of 0 bases from V and 5 bases from J, the junction contained 6 bases not matched to a gene.